Listed below are T cell receptor beta chains from one sample, sequenced in a study of shared clonotypes between healthy human individuals. TCRdb keeps only in-frame clones here, not all; method: immunoSEQ multiplex PCR. The data show around 1,000,000 clones, about 72% seen once. The sequenced sample was memory CD4+ T cells from PBMCs. The source of these receptors is a man aged 18 to 30 in good health. Some clones in this sample may be carry-over from other donors' samples. CDR3s include the opening cysteine and the closing phenylalanine or tryptophan. The D gene is left open where the match is weak. Not all rows give a size; the values are once, few, many and, for expanded clones, a class.

- TRBJ2-2 TRBD1 TRBV28 CAITSRTGSRELFF TGTGCCATTACCTCCCGGACAGGGAGCAGGGAGCTGTTTTTT
- TRBJ1-1 - TRBV6-5 CASSNRVVAFF TGTGCCAGCAGTAACAGGGTGGTAGCTTTCTTT
- TRBJ1-6 TRBD1 TRBV2 CASSGEQGWYNSPLHF TGTGCCAGCAGTGGAGAACAGGGGTGGTATAATTCACCCCTCCACTTT
- TRBJ2-1 TRBD2 TRBV28 CASRTSGRVGNEQFF TGTGCCAGCAGGACTAGCGGGAGGGTAGGCAATGAGCAGTTCTTC
- TRBJ2-2 - TRBV9 CASTVGALNTGELFF TGTGCCAGCACAGTCGGGGCGCTGAACACCGGGGAGCTGTTTTTT
- TRBJ2-4 - TRBV7-3 CASSLQGDSKNIQYF TGTGCCAGCAGCTTACAGGGAGACTCCAAAAACATTCAGTACTTC
- TRBJ2-1 - TRBV7-9 CASSLVGGSGEQFF TGTGCCAGCAGCTTAGTGGGGGGCAGCGGTGAGCAGTTCTTC
- TRBJ2-2 TRBD2 TRBV6-5 CASSYGASGDTGELFF TGTGCCAGCAGTTACGGTGCTAGCGGCGACACCGGGGAGCTGTTTTTT
- TRBJ2-1 TRBD1 TRBV28 CASSRRTGGKQFF TGTGCCAGCAGCCGGAGGACAGGGGGTAAGCAGTTCTTC
- TRBJ1-2 - TRBV6-1 CASSEEGASNYGYTF TGTGCCAGCAGTGAAGAAGGCGCCAGTAACTATGGCTACACCTTC
few TRBJ1-5 - TRBV7-2 CASSSHRRDASRDEPQHF TGTGCCAGCAGTTCCCACAGGCGGGACGCCTCAAGAGATGAGCCCCAGCATTTT
few TRBJ2-2 TRBD2 TRBV4-3 CASSRGGSTGELFF TGCGCCAGCAGCCGGGGCGGGAGCACCGGGGAGCTGTTTTTT
- TRBJ2-1 - TRBV19 CASSISTEANEQFF TGTGCCAGTAGTATTTCGACTGAGGCCAATGAGCAGTTCTTC
few TRBJ1-1 - TRBV7-9 CASSPDQGTEAFF TGTGCCAGCAGTCCGGACCAGGGCACTGAAGCTTTCTTT
- TRBJ1-1 - TRBV5-6 CASSFVNTEAFF TGTGCCAGCAGCTTTGTGAACACTGAAGCTTTCTTT
once TRBJ2-5 - TRBV20-1 CCGVDQETQYF TGTTGCGGAGTAGACCAAGAGACCCAGTACTTC